This T cell receptor (beta chain) was retrieved from a study of shared clonotypes between healthy human individuals. Study background: A donor's plate count was three for CD4 naive and three for CD4 memory; CD8 naive had two and CD8 memory one.

Sequencing was performed with immunoSEQ multiplex PCR; in TCRdb, only in-frame clones are kept and a portion is missing. Altogether around 1,900,000 clones are present, 93% being singletons, with the ten largest covering 1.5% to 2%. It was CD45RO-negative cells, positively selected for CCR7, that made up naive CD8 cells, with terminally differentiated effector memory CD45RA+ cells excluded. Germline values: CDR1 SGHVS, CDR2 FNYEAQ. CDR3 length: 16 amino acids. The junction had 12 bases not matched to a gene; V was cut back by 4 bases and J by 5 bases. The sequence was collected from a man between 18 and 29 years old in good health. Some clones in this sample may be carry-over from other donors' samples. Sequenced sample: naive CD8+ T cells from PBMCs. The chain joins TRBV7-6 to TRBJ2-5; 8 nucleotides match TRBD2. This CDR3 reads CASSSWRVAGSETQYF. The DNA of the CDR3 is TGTGCCAGCAGCTCCTGGAGGGTAGCGGGGAGCGAGACCCAGTACTTC.